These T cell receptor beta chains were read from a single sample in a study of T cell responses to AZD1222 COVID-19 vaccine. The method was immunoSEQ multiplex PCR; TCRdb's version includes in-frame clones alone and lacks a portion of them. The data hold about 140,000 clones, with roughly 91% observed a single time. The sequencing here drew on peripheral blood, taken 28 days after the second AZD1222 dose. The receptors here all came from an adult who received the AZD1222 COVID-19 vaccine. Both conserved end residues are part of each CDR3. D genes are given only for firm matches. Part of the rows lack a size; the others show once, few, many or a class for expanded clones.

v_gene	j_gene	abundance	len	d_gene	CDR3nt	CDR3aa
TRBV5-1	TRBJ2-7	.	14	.	TGCGCCAGCACTACCGCCGGGCCACCGGACGAGCAGTACTTC	CASTTAGPPDEQYF
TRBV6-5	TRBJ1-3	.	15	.	TGTGCCAGCACTAGGGCGGCGAGCTCTGGAAACACCATATATTTT	CASTRAASSGNTIYF
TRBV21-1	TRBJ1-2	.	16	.	TGTGCCAGCAGCAAAGAGGGAGGGATATCTAACTATGGCTACACCTTC	CASSKEGGISNYGYTF
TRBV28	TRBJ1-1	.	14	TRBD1	TGTGCCAGCAAAAGGGGAAGGGGGCCCACTGAAGCTTTCTTT	CASKRGRGPTEAFF
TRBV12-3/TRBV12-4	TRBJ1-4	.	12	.	TGTGCCAGCAGTTTCCTCAATGAAAAACTGTTTTTT	CASSFLNEKLFF
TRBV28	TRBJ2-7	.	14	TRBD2	TGTGCCAGCAGTTTGCTAGCGGAAACCTACGAGCAGTACTTC	CASSLLAETYEQYF
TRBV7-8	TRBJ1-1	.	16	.	TGTGCCAGCAGCTTAGTACCCATGAAGAGGAACACTGAAGCTTTCTTT	CASSLVPMKRNTEAFF
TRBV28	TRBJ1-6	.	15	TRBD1	TGTGCCAGCAGTCGACCGACAGGGGCCCCTTCACCCCTCCACTTT	CASSRPTGAPSPLHF
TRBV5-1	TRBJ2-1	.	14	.	TGCGCCAGCAGCTTGGGCGATGCGGGGAATGAGCAGTTCTTC	CASSLGDAGNEQFF
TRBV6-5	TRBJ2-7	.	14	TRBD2	TGTGCCAGCAGGTCCCCGGGGGGGGGTTACGAGCAGTACTTC	CASRSPGGGYEQYF
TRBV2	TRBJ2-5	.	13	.	TGTGCCAGCAGTGAACAGGGAGAAGAGACCCAGTACTTC	CASSEQGEETQYF
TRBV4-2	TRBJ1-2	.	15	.	TGTGCCAGCAGCCAAGCGAGGAAGGGTAACTATGGCTACACCTTC	CASSQARKGNYGYTF
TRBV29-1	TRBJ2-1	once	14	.	TGCAGCGTTGTCCGGGTGAGCTCCTACAATGAGCAGTTCTTC	CSVVRVSSYNEQFF
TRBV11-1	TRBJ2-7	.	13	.	TGTGCCAGCAGCCAACTCGTACTCTACGAGCAGTACTTC	CASSQLVLYEQYF
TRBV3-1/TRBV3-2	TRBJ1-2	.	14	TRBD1	TGTGCCAGCAGCCAAGTTCTAGGGGGCCGGGGCTACACCTTC	CASSQVLGGRGYTF
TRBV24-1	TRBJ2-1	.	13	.	TGTGCCACCAGTTTCGGACAACGCAATGAGCAGTTCTTC	CATSFGQRNEQFF
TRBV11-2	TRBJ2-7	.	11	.	TGTGCCAGCGGAGGCGGCTACGAGCAGTACTTC	CASGGGYEQYF
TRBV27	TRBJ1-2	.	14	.	TGTGCCAGCAGATCATGGGACGTACGGGATGGCTACACCTTC	CASRSWDVRDGYTF
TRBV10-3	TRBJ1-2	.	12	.	TGTGCCGTTCGTCGGGGGGACGATGGCTACACCTTC	CAVRRGDDGYTF
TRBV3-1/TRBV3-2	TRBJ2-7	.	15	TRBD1	TGTGCCAGCAGCCAAGAGGGACAGGGAGGCGATGAGCAGTACTTC	CASSQEGQGGDEQYF
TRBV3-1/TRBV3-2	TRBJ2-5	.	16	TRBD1	TGTGCCAGCAGCGGGCGGACAGGGGGCAGTGGGGAGACCCAGTACTTC	CASSGRTGGSGETQYF